Following are 27 T cell receptor beta chains from one sample sequenced in a study of cytomegalovirus exposure and HLA in healthy donors. The primer mix had 60 Vbeta and 13 Jbeta primers. The assay was immunoSEQ multiplex PCR, and TCRdb's table has in-frame clones only and misses some. The profile covers just over 200,000 clones, with 82% appearing a single time and around 3% taken by the ten largest. The sample was PBMCs. The receptors originated from a woman in her thirties or forties in good health and CMV-seronegative.

As to this clone: The germline gene is not matched at one end of the junction; a read error may be the cause. The chain carries TRBV4-1 and TRBJ1-1; possibly TRBD1 for D (6 bases). This CDR3 has 14 residues. Per germline, CDR1 MGHRA and CDR2 YSYEKL. The DNA for the CDR3 is TGCGCCAGCAGCCAGACAGGTACGATTGTATTCTCAAGTTTT. As protein: CASSQTGTIVFSSF.

The gene calls are TRBV6-1 and TRBJ2-1; maybe TRBD1 (6 bases). The CDR3 runs 13 residues. The V end was cut by 4 bases, the J end by 7 bases, with 11 bases between. Germline V gene lookup returns CDR1 MNHNS and CDR2 SASEGT. In nucleotides, the CDR3 is TGTGCCAGCAGTGTAATGGGACAAAATGAGCAGTTCTTC. Translation gives CASSVMGQNEQFF.

The chain employs TRBV2 and TRBJ2-7, with 7 bases lining up with TRBD2. V lost 9 bases, J lost 0 bases, and 8 bases stayed unmatched. CDR1 and CDR2 (germline): SNHLY, FYNNEI. The CDR3 length is 14 residues. The CDR3 loop reads CASVAGTNSYEQYF. CDR3 nucleotide sequence: TGTGCCAGTGTAGCCGGGACTAACTCCTACGAGCAGTACTTC. The whole variable domain, filled in from reference TRBV2 and TRBJ2-7, reads EPEVTQTPSHQVTQMGQEVILRCVPISNHLYFYWYRQILGQKVEFLVSFYNNEISEKSEIFDDQFSVERPDGSNFTLKIRSTKLEDSAMYFCASVAGTNSYEQYFGPGTRLTVT.

The V gene is TRBV5-1, the J gene TRBJ2-3; TRBD2 matches at 11 bases. This CDR3 is 16 amino acids long. Germline V lookup: CDR1 SGHRS, CDR2 YFSETQ. After removal of 4 bases from V and 4 bases from J, the junction contained 8 bases not matched to a gene. The CDR3 DNA reads TGCGCCAGCAGCCAGGTAGCGGGAGGGGGCCCAGATACGCAGTATTTT. Its translation: CASSQVAGGGPDTQYF.

On this clone: Other DNA sequences in the sample encode the same CDR3. This chain connects TRBV19 to TRBJ2-7; D is perhaps TRBD2 (6 bases). The CDR3 runs to 14 residues. Germline CDR1 is LNHDA and CDR2 is SQIVND (reference sequence). V lost 5 bases, J lost 4 bases, and 15 bases lay in between. The CDR3 here is CASSPTGATYEQYF. In DNA form, the CDR3 reads TGTGCCAGTAGTCCAACGGGAGCAACTTACGAGCAGTACTTC.

The V and J genes are TRBV2 and TRBJ1-6; 8 nucleotides match TRBD1. With 6 bases clipped from V and 6 bases from J, the junction kept 10 bases outside the gene matches. The length of the CDR3 is 16 residues. CDR1 SNHLY and CDR2 FYNNEI come from the germline V gene. In DNA, the CDR3 is TGTGCCAGCAGGTCGGGACAGGCCCAGGGTAATTCACCCCTCCACTTT. It codes for CASRSGQAQGNSPLHF.

The CDR3 loop reads CASSLSGLAKNIQYF. CDR3 coding DNA: TGTGCCAGCAGTTTATCGGGGCTAGCCAAAAACATTCAGTACTTC. This chain links TRBV27 with TRBJ2-4, with D possibly TRBD1 on 5 matching bases. Per the germline V gene, CDR1 is MNHEY and CDR2 is SMNVEV (reference sequence). Trimming cost V 0 bases and J 0 bases, with 6 bases left between them. The CDR3 sequence is 15 residues long.

The J gene is TRBJ1-1, the V gene TRBV10-2; D unresolved. This CDR3 is 12 amino acids long. CDR1 and CDR2 from the germline V gene are WSHSY and SAAADI. V was trimmed by 4 bases and J by 2 bases, leaving 5 bases between them. The DNA for the CDR3 is TGCGCCAGCAGTGGGAGAAACACTGAAGCTTTCTTT. Encoded protein: CASSGRNTEAFF.

The chain employs TRBV5-6 and TRBJ1-1, with no clear D. V was clipped by 8 bases and J by 4 bases, with 9 bases between them. Germline V gene lookup returns CDR1 SGHDT and CDR2 YYEEEE. The CDR3 totals 11 residues. DNA of the CDR3: TGTGCCAGGAAGCGGGGCACTGAAGCTTTCTTT. It translates to CARKRGTEAFF. Drawing the rest from reference TRBV5-6 and TRBJ1-1, the complete variable domain is DAGVTQSPTHLIKTRGQQVTLRCSPKSGHDTVSWYQQALGQGPQFIFQYYEEEERQRGNFPDRFSGHQFPNYSSELNVNALLLGDSALYLCARKRGTEAFFGQGTRLTVV.

The chain links TRBV19 to TRBJ2-3; 7 bases line up with TRBD2. The junction had 6 bases not matched to a gene; V was cut back by 10 bases and J by 2 bases. Germline assignment: CDR1 LNHDA and CDR2 SQIVND (reference sequence). The CDR3 has 13 residues. Here the CDR3 reads CAIGSGDTDTQYF. Here the CDR3 DNA reads TGTGCCATAGGGAGCGGGGACACAGATACGCAGTATTTT.

The V call is TRBV30, the J call TRBJ2-7; D may be TRBD1 (5 bases). The V gene lost 2 bases and the J gene lost 2 bases, with 13 bases spanning the gap. Looked up from germline, CDR1 is GTSNPN and CDR2 is SVGIG (reference sequence). This CDR3 contains 14 residues. The CDR3 DNA sequence: TGTGCCTGGAGTACCGGACACGGTCCCTACGAGCAGTACTTC. Encoded protein: CAWSTGHGPYEQYF.

The chain employs TRBV7-2 and TRBJ2-5; TRBD1 might be the D (6 bases). Germline V gene data show CDR1 as SGHTA and CDR2 as FQGNSA. The CDR3 sequence is 14 residues long. Trimming took off 2 bases at V and 1 base at J, with 8 bases between the two ends. The CDR3 DNA sequence: TGTGCCAGCAGCTTACAAGGGGGCCAAGAGACCCAGTACTTC. Residues: CASSLQGGQETQYF.

This clone was found a few times. The V gene is TRBV30, the J gene TRBJ1-5; D gene ambiguous. The germline CDR1 and CDR2 sequences are GTSNPN and SVGIG (reference sequence). This CDR3 region has 14 residues. V was clipped by 1 base and J by 2 bases, with 9 bases between them. The CDR3 sequence: CAWSGRWGNQPQHF. DNA for the CDR3: TGTGCCTGGAGTGGGAGGTGGGGCAATCAGCCCCAGCATTTT. Looking up the rest from reference TRBV30 and TRBJ1-5 gives the full variable domain: SQTIHQWPATLVQPVGSPLSLECTVEGTSNPNLYWYRQAAGRGLQLLFYSVGIGQISSEVPQNLSASRPQDRQFILSSKKLLLSDSGFYLCAWSGRWGNQPQHFGDGTRLSIL.

The V gene is TRBV7-8, the J gene TRBJ2-7, with TRBD2 identical over 7 bases. Germline trimming cut 5 bases from V and 6 bases from J; bases unmatched to any gene: 16. The CDR3 extends over 16 amino acids. Germline CDR1 is SGHVS and CDR2 is FQNEAQ. The CDR3 nucleotides are TGTGCCAGCAGCCCTAGGCCGGGTGCGGGAGTGGGCGAGCAGTACTTC. Its protein is CASSPRPGAGVGEQYF.

V gene TRBV5-1 combines with J gene TRBJ2-1; the match to TRBD2 covers 14 bases. The CDR3 is made up of 15 amino acids. Per germline, CDR1 SGHRS and CDR2 YFSETQ. The ends lost 4 bases at V and 6 bases at J; junction bases unmatched: 3. This chain's CDR3 is CASSRTSGRTNEQFF. The CDR3 DNA reads TGCGCCAGCAGCAGGACTAGCGGGAGGACCAATGAGCAGTTCTTC.

The genes are TRBV29-1 and TRBJ2-4, with 9 bases aligning to TRBD1. The ends lost 0 bases at V and 6 bases at J; junction bases unmatched: 15. Germline V lookup: CDR1 SQVTM, CDR2 ANQGSEA. The CDR3 has 18 residues. CDR3 DNA: TGCAGCGTTGAAGATTTGTTAGACGGTGCGGACAGGGGAAACATTCAGTACTTC. Encoded protein: CSVEDLLDGADRGNIQYF.

The rearrangement links TRBV7-2 to TRBJ2-2; 12 bases line up with TRBD2. The CDR3 runs to 18 residues. Trimming took 4 bases from V and 2 from J; bases not matched to a gene: 8. Germline CDR1 SGHTA, CDR2 FQGNSA. The CDR3 sequence: CASSSRPSGRVNTGELFF. CDR3 coding DNA: TGTGCCAGCAGCTCTAGGCCTAGCGGGAGGGTTAACACCGGGGAGCTGTTTTTT. Based on the CDR3 plus reference TRBV7-2 and TRBJ2-2, the full variable domain is GAGVSQSPSNKVTEKGKDVELRCDPISGHTALYWYRQSLGQGLEFLIYFQGNSAPDKSGLPSDRFSAERTGGSVSTLTIQRTQQEDSAVYLCASSSRPSGRVNTGELFFGEGSRLTVL.

V usage is TRBV2 and J usage is TRBJ1-1, with D perhaps matching TRBD1 (6 bases). Germline CDR1 SNHLY, CDR2 FYNNEI. V lost 2 bases and J lost 4, with 20 bases in between. This CDR3 region has 17 residues. CDR3 DNA sequence: TGTGCCAGCAGTGAATCAAGTCCCCGGTCAGGGGCCACTGAAGCTTTCTTT. As protein: CASSESSPRSGATEAFF.

The chain joins TRBV6-1 to TRBJ2-2, with a weak D call TRBD2 (6 bases). Germline V gives CDR1 MNHNS, CDR2 SASEGT. Trimming took off 5 bases at V and 7 bases at J, with 14 bases between the two ends. This CDR3 contains 14 residues. The CDR3 loop is CASSKDGGRGELFF. CDR3 nucleotides: TGTGCCAGCAGTAAGGACGGAGGGCGCGGGGAGCTGTTTTTT.

V is TRBV27 and J is TRBJ2-7; 7 positions agree with TRBD2. V lost 0 bases, J lost 2 bases, and 4 bases stayed unmatched. Germline V gene lookup returns CDR1 MNHEY and CDR2 SMNVEV (reference sequence). This CDR3 contains 15 residues. CDR3 in amino acids: CASSLSLAMTYEQYF. The DNA of the CDR3 is TGTGCCAGCAGTTTATCACTAGCGATGACCTACGAGCAGTACTTC.

The V and J genes are TRBV30 and TRBJ2-1; D is unresolved. From germline, CDR1 is GTSNPN and CDR2 SVGIG (reference sequence). The CDR3 consists of 11 residues. V was shortened by 1 base and J by 12 bases, with 10 bases between the two germline ends. The CDR3 reads CAWSESLLQFF. The CDR3 bases are TGTGCCTGGAGTGAATCCCTGTTGCAGTTCTTC.

V gene TRBV18 combines with J gene TRBJ1-2, with 9 bases identical to TRBD1. With 4 bases clipped from V and 8 bases from J, the junction kept 11 bases outside the gene matches. CDR3 length: 15 residues. Per the germline V gene, CDR1 is KGHSH and CDR2 is LQKENI. The CDR3 DNA follows: TGTGCCAGCTCACTCGGGACAGGGAGTACGGAGGGCTACACCTTC. This translates into CASSLGTGSTEGYTF.

This chain connects TRBV12-5 to TRBJ2-3; 9 bases agree with TRBD2. Germline CDR1 reads LGHNT; CDR2 reads FRNRAP. CDR3 length equals 18 residues. J was trimmed by 0 bases and V by 1 base; bases with no gene match: 8. The CDR3: CASGLDSYLAGSTDTQYF. For the CDR3, the DNA is TGTGCTAGTGGTTTGGACTCCTACCTAGCGGGGAGCACAGATACGCAGTATTTT.

This chain joins TRBV28 and TRBJ2-1; D gene ambiguous. Germline-derived CDR1 and CDR2 are MDHEN and SYDVKM. The CDR3 is 17 residues long. Trimming took off 1 base at V and 4 bases at J, with 17 bases between the two ends. The CDR3 sequence is CASSLSGRPEFYNEQFF. CDR3 nucleotides: TGTGCCAGCAGTTTATCCGGCAGGCCCGAATTTTACAATGAGCAGTTCTTC. Complete variable domain (other parts from reference TRBV28 and TRBJ2-1): DVKVTQSSRYLVKRTGEKVFLECVQDMDHENMFWYRQDPGLGLRLIYFSYDVKMKEKGDIPEGYSVSREKKERFSLILESASTNQTSMYLCASSLSGRPEFYNEQFFGPGTRLTVL.

The J gene is TRBJ1-1, the V gene TRBV7-2; the D gene is possibly TRBD1 (6 bases). This CDR3 comprises 11 residues. The germline gives CDR1 SGHTA, CDR2 FQGNSA. V was trimmed by 10 bases and J by 13 bases, leaving 19 bases between them. CDR3: CAKATGSAHFF. The CDR3 coding sequence is TGTGCCAAAGCCACAGGGTCGGCGCATTTCTTT.

This clone has only a few counts. The rearrangement joins TRBV27 to TRBJ2-7; possibly TRBD2 for D (7 bases). Germline CDR1 MNHEY, CDR2 SMNVEV (reference sequence). V gave up 2 bases and J gave up 1 base, with 21 bases separating them. This CDR3 contains 18 residues. CDR3 in DNA: TGTGCCAGCAGTTTAATACGTCTGCGGGGGCAGGGATCCTACGAGCAGTACTTC. Its protein is CASSLIRLRGQGSYEQYF.

This clone showed up just a few times. The chain carries TRBV18 and TRBJ1-2; D remains unclear. Between the trimmed V and J ends, which lost 2 bases and 6 bases, there was a span of 10 bases. The CDR3 consists of 13 residues. Per the germline V gene, CDR1 is KGHSH and CDR2 is LQKENI. CDR3 amino acids: CASSPGGWDGYTF. The CDR3 region has the DNA TGTGCCAGCTCACCAGGAGGGTGGGATGGCTACACCTTC.